This entry features one TCR beta chain sequence. This record belongs to a study of blood T cell repertoires in COVID-19. Across the study: T cells, B-cell-depleted T cells, or PBMCs provided the cDNA or gDNA that served as material.

The V end was cut by 1 base, the J end by 1 base, with 11 bases between. This CDR3 has 16 residues. In germline, CDR1 is KGHSH, CDR2 LQKENI. The data were produced by immunoSEQ multiplex PCR, yet TCRdb's version contains in-frame clones alone and is incomplete. Of about 400,000 clones listed, more than 75% are singletons. The sequence came from a woman between 45 and 65 years old who had recovered from COVID-19. The sequencing input was PBMCs or T cells enriched from blood (not recorded which). The chain links TRBV18 to TRBJ2-1; perhaps TRBD2 as D (5 bases). In DNA form, the CDR3 reads TGTGCCAGCTCACCACTGGGGAGCGTTTCCTACAATGAGCAGTTCTTC. Encoded protein: CASSPLGSVSYNEQFF.